The rows below give T cell receptor beta chains drawn from one sample of a study of cytomegalovirus exposure and HLA in healthy donors. Produced via immunoSEQ multiplex PCR; TCRdb's table is partial and in-frame only. The table lists about 110,000 clones, about nine tenths of them singletons. The sequencing sample was made of PBMCs. The receptors originated from a young woman in good health and CMV-seropositive. Both conserved end residues are part of each CDR3. A D gene is named only where the DNA matches it firmly. Clone sizes are given selectively: once, few, many, or a class where the clone is expanded.

d_call clone_size j_call v_call cdr3_aa cdr3_nt
NA NA TRBJ1-1 TRBV6-5 CASSYSWEGMNTEAFF TGTGCCAGCAGTTACAGCTGGGAGGGGATGAACACTGAAGCTTTCTTT
NA NA TRBJ1-1 TRBV9 CASSAAPNTEAFF TGTGCCAGCAGCGCCGCGCCGAACACTGAAGCTTTCTTT
TRBD1 NA TRBJ1-6 TRBV25-1 CASSERGTGTSPLHF TGTGCCAGCAGTGAGAGAGGGACAGGGACCTCACCCCTCCACTTT
NA NA TRBJ1-3 TRBV28 CASSWGSGNTIYF TGTGCCAGCAGTTGGGGCTCGGGAAACACCATATATTTT
TRBD2 NA TRBJ2-7 TRBV9 CASSVGGTNSYEQYF TGTGCCAGCAGCGTAGGGGGGACTAACTCCTACGAGCAGTACTTC
TRBD1 few TRBJ2-7 TRBV19 CASSGSGGREQYF TGTGCCAGTAGTGGGTCAGGGGGACGGGAGCAGTACTTC
NA NA TRBJ1-2 TRBV27 CASKQQKALSYGYTF TGTGCCAGCAAGCAACAGAAGGCTTTAAGTTATGGCTACACCTTC
TRBD1 NA TRBJ2-3 TRBV6-6 CASTLTGVVRTDTQYF TGTGCCAGCACTCTAACAGGGGTGGTCAGGACAGATACGCAGTATTTT
TRBD1 NA TRBJ2-6 TRBV5-6 CASSPPTGGPGANVLTF TGTGCCAGCAGCCCACCGACAGGGGGACCTGGGGCCAACGTCCTGACTTTC
NA NA TRBJ1-1 TRBV7-9 CASSTHSLGGTEAFF TGTGCCAGCAGCACCCACTCCCTGGGGGGAACTGAAGCTTTCTTT
NA NA TRBJ1-2 TRBV29-1 CSVGETESGYTF TGCAGCGTTGGAGAAACGGAGAGTGGCTACACCTTC
TRBD1 NA TRBJ2-7 TRBV6-1 CASSADRGPEYEQYF TGTGCCAGCAGTGCGGACAGGGGGCCCGAATACGAGCAGTACTTC
TRBD1 NA TRBJ2-7 TRBV19 CASSRRQGSYEQYF TGTGCCAGTAGTAGGAGACAGGGTAGCTACGAGCAGTACTTC
TRBD1 NA TRBJ2-3 TRBV19 CASRGLGTGTATDTQYF TGTGCCAGTAGGGGGCTGGGGACAGGGACCGCCACAGATACGCAGTATTTT
TRBD1 NA TRBJ1-2 TRBV28 CASSRTPGQGARGYTF TGTGCCAGCAGTAGAACCCCGGGACAGGGGGCGCGCGGCTACACCTTC
TRBD2 NA TRBJ2-3 TRBV6-4 CASVGGRGGGTDTQYF TGTGCCAGCGTAGGAGGTCGGGGGGGCGGCACAGATACGCAGTATTTT
TRBD1 NA TRBJ1-2 TRBV6-1 CASSAHRGRDGPNYGYTF TGTGCCAGCAGTGCTCACAGGGGGCGCGACGGGCCTAACTATGGCTACACCTTC
TRBD1 NA TRBJ1-1 TRBV6-5 CASSPSGTENTEAFF TGTGCCAGCAGTCCTTCCGGGACAGAGAACACTGAAGCTTTCTTT
NA NA TRBJ2-3 TRBV5-4 CASSEGGPSTDTQYF TGTGCCAGCAGCGAGGGGGGGCCTAGCACAGATACGCAGTATTTT
NA NA TRBJ2-7 TRBV6-5 CAVTGVGRVGYEQYF TGTGCCGTTACGGGAGTGGGAAGGGTTGGTTACGAGCAGTACTTC
NA NA TRBJ2-2 TRBV5-1 CASSFSGPNTGELFF TGCGCCAGCAGCTTTAGCGGTCCGAACACCGGGGAGCTGTTTTTT